This T cell receptor beta chain is drawn from a study of a mutant IDH1 vaccine in newly diagnosed glioma. Study details: Sex distribution of treated patients was around 62% male and approximately 38% female; mean age was around 40 years. Before enrollment, patients got radiotherapy alone, temozolomide alone, or mostly the combination. Study-level results: Whatever changes occurred in top peripheral T cell clonotypes seemed unrelated to pseudoprogression.

Germline loops: CDR1 MNHEY, CDR2 SMNVEV (reference sequence). V shed 5 bases and J shed 5 bases, with 10 bases lying between them. The CDR3 contains 13 residues. Time point of the sample: week 5, during vaccination. The study gave 300 ug of mutant IDH1 20-mer peptide per vaccine dose, with topical imiquimod. On this clone: Its antigen is not identified.

Profiled with immunoSEQ multiplex PCR; TCRdb holds only in-frame clones, not every one. The table shows around 61,000 clones, with approximately 90% occurring only once. The chain is built from TRBV27 and TRBJ1-5, with a weak D call TRBD1 (6 bases). This TCR came from a woman aged 40 to 55 with glioma. The sample in question was PBMCs, obtained from a glioma patient whose treatment included an IDH1 peptide vaccine. CDR3 protein: CASSGRGDQPQHF. In nucleotides, the CDR3 is TGTGCCAGCAGTGGTAGGGGGGATCAGCCCCAGCATTTT.